This T cell receptor beta chain appears in the sequencing data of a study of identical twins. Overall study results and limits: In cord blood, abundant beta clonotypes had fewer insertions; memory showed no trend. Out-of-frame sharing of TCR alpha in monozygotic twins was underestimated by models. Zero-insertion analyses were open to partial confounding by invariant MAIT and iNKT cells.

This clonotype appeared a few times. The antigen is not known. TCRdb recomputed calls from the 5' RACE reads with MiXCR, one row per CDR3 protein. Seen here are about 470,000 distinct CDR3 sequences, more than 20% observed once, and the top ten hold approximately 2.9%. The same sample was also studied in work on T cells expressing NK-cell markers.

The TCR was taken from a woman between 18 and 29 years old in good health. The source material was CD4+ T cells sorted from blood.

The CDR3 DNA reads TGCAGTGCAAGCGGGCCCCTATTACGCACAGATACGCAGTATTTT. This translates into CSASGPLLRTDTQYF. The chain combines TRBV20-1 with TRBJ2-3; a possible D gene is TRBD2 (6 bases). The CDR3 has 15 residues. Germline V gene data show CDR1 as DFQATT and CDR2 as SNEGSKA (reference sequence). Trimming cost V 6 bases and J 1 base, with 17 bases left between them.